Below, one TCR beta chain is given with its context. Its antigen is not known. The V and J ends lost 10 bases and 1 base respectively, with 16 bases between them. Germline V CDR1 and CDR2: MNHEY, SVGEGT. CDR3 size: 15 residues. Combining a sample-barcoded 5' primer with a J-beta primer mix, a second PCR ran for roughly 7 to 12 cycles. From the 5' RACE reads, TCRdb called clonotypes with MiXCR, one entry per CDR3 protein. The profile shows some 900,000 distinct CDR3 sequences, more than 25% of them singletons. The sample is drawn from a study of blood T cells in healthy people across ages. Study-wide results and caveats: Unsorted PBMCs ruled out conclusive naive versus antigen-experienced comparison.

The TCR sequence derives from a woman of 80 years or more in good health. Sequencing was carried out using blood. This rearrangement joins TRBV6-2 or TRBV6-3 to TRBJ2-2; D ambiguous. CDR3: CAIAPDGRNTGELFF. CDR3 nucleotide sequence: TGTGCCATCGCTCCGGACGGGCGGAACACCGGGGAGCTGTTTTTT.